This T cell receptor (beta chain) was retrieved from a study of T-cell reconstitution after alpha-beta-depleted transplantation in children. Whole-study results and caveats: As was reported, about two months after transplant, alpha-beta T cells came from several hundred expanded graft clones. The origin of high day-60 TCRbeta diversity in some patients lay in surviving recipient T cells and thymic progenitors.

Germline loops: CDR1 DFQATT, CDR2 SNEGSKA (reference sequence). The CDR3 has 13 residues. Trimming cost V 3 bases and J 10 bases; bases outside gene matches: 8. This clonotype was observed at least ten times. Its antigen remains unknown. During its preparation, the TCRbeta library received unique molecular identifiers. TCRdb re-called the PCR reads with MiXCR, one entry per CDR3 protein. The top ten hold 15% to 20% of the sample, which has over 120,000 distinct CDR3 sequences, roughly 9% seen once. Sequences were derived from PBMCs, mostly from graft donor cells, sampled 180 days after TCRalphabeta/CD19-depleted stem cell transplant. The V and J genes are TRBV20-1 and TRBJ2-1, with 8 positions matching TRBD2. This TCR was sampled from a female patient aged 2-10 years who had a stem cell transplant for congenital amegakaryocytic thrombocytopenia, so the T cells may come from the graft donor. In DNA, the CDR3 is TGCAGTGCTAGTTCAGCGGGAGAGTTAGAGCAGTTCTTC. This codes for CSASSAGELEQFF.